This TCR beta chain was recorded in a study of T cells in Graves' hyperthyroidism and ophthalmopathy. Study-wide background: Blood from the periphery was taken at initial diagnosis, before any treatment. General study findings and limits: In blood, most of the thyroid clonotypes expanded above 0.001 were also present.

This clonotype has ten or more counts. Its antigen is not known. Germline CDR1 MDHEN, CDR2 SYDVKM. CDR3 length: 12 amino acids. Trimming took off 3 bases at V and 7 bases at J, with 7 bases between the two ends. Template material for amplifying TCR beta CDR3 regions consisted of RNA transcripts. First-round RT-PCR of the TCR CDR3 relied on the HTBI primer set. Each CDR3 protein gets one entry after TCRdb re-called the multiplex PCR reads with MiXCR. The data contain 360,000 or so distinct CDR3 sequences, approximately 19% of them singletons. The clonotype originates from a young woman with Graves' hyperthyroidism. Sequences were obtained from blood. The chain links TRBV28 to TRBJ1-3; D remains unclear. CDR3 bases: TGTGCCAGCAGTTTTGGCGCGAACACCATATATTTT. This gives the protein CASSFGANTIYF.